This T cell receptor (beta chain) originates from a study of shared clonotypes between healthy human individuals. Study-wide background: The study used three CD4 naive, three CD4 memory, two CD8 naive and one CD8 memory plate per donor.

Replicate sorted-subset PCRs were loaded with around 0.2 ug DNA, about 30,000 T cell genomes. This table comes from immunoSEQ multiplex PCR, and its TCRdb copy is limited to in-frame clones, with some not included. The top ten clones hold about 0.11% of a sample with 600,000 or so clones, 90% to 95% of them seen once. Positive CCR7 selection of CD45RO-negative cells yielded the naive CD8 cells, and terminally differentiated effector memory CD45RA+ cells were excluded. J gave up 3 bases and V 5 bases, and 11 bases lay outside the gene matches. This CDR3 comprises 18 residues. CDR1 is SGHVS and CDR2 is FNYEAQ in the germline V gene.

Sequencing was done on a sample of naive CD8+ T cells sorted from blood. The sequence was obtained from a woman aged 25-40 years in good health. The chain joins TRBV7-6 to TRBJ2-2, with 11 bases aligning to TRBD1. The CDR3 is CASSQTKDRGRYTGELFF. CDR3 in DNA: TGTGCCAGCAGCCAAACCAAGGACAGGGGGCGATACACCGGGGAGCTGTTTTTT.